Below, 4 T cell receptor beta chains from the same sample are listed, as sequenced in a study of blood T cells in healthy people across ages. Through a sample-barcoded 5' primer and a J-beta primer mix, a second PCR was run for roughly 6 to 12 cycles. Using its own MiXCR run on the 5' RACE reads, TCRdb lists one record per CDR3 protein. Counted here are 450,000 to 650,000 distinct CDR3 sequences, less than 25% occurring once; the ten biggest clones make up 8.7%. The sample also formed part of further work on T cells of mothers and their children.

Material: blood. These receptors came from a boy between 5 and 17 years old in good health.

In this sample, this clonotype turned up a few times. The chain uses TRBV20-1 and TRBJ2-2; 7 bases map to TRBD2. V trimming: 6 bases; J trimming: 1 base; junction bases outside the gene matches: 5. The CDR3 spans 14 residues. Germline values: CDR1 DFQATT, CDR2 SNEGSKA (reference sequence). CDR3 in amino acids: CSAELARNTGELFF. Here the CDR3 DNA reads TGCAGTGCCGAACTAGCGAGGAACACCGGGGAGCTGTTTTTT.

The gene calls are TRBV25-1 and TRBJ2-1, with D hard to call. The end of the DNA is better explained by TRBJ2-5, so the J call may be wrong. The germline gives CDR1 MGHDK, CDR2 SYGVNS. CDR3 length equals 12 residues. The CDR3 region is CASRRGWETQYF. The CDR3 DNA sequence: TGTGCCAGCAGGAGAGGATGGGAGACCCAGTACTTC.

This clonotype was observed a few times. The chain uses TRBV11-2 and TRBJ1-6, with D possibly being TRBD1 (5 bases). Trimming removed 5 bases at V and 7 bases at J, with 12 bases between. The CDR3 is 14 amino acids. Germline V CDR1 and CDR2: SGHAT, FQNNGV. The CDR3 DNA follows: TGTGCCAGCAGCGAAGGGGCGTCCAATTCACCCCTCCACTTT. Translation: CASSEGASNSPLHF.

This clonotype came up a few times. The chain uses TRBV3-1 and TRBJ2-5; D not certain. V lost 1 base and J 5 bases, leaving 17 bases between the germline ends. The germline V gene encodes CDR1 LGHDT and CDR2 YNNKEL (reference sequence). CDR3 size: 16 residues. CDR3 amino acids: CASSQAGGSTGETQYF. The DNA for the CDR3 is TGTGCCAGCAGCCAAGCCGGTGGTAGCACTGGGGAGACCCAGTACTTC.